The present T cell receptor (beta chain) was sequenced within a study of blood T cell repertoires in COVID-19. As for the study in general: From the United States, Italy and Spain came samples of acute and convalescent COVID-19. Sample material is recorded as cDNA or gDNA derived from T cells, B-cell-depleted T cells, or PBMCs.

As handled by the study authors: By means of reference gene primer amplification, nucleated cell counts were estimated. TCRdb's table, derived via immunoSEQ multiplex PCR, lists solely in-frame clones and lacks some. That table furnishes V, J and clone size, whereas the DNA furnished D and trimming. Of about 140,000 clones listed, roughly 80% are singletons. The germline V gene has CDR1 SGHDT and CDR2 YYEEEE. There are 15 residues in the CDR3. Trimming left V 0 bases short and J 4 bases short, with 13 bases between. This rearrangement joins TRBV5-6 to TRBJ1-2; weak D call: TRBD1 (6 bases). The material sequenced was peripheral blood. This sequence was found in a man aged 45-65 years with acute or convalescent COVID-19. The CDR3: CASSLAPGVGYGYTF. For the CDR3, the DNA is TGTGCCAGCAGCTTGGCCCCAGGGGTTGGCTATGGCTACACCTTC. Full variable domain (missing parts from reference TRBV5-6 and TRBJ1-2): DAGVTQSPTHLIKTRGQQVTLRCSPKSGHDTVSWYQQALGQGPQFIFQYYEEEERQRGNFPDRFSGHQFPNYSSELNVNALLLGDSALYLCASSLAPGVGYGYTFGSGTRLTVV.